The rows below give T cell receptor beta chains drawn from one sample of a study of T-cell reconstitution after alpha-beta-depleted transplantation in children. TCRdb recomputed calls from the PCR reads with MiXCR, one row per CDR3 protein. The data show 500,000 to 600,000 distinct CDR3 sequences, with 18% seen just once and more than 2.5% held by the top ten. The source material was PBMCs from the stem cell graft donor, sampled from the stem cell graft. The origin of the receptors is a human donor who donated a stem cell graft to a child with acute lymphoblastic leukemia. The conserved cysteine and the conserved F or W are not part of the CDR3 here. D genes are given only for firm matches.

v_call d_call cdr3_length cdr3_aa
TRBV29-1 NA 11 SVGAFGGETQY
TRBV7-3 NA 11 ASSLGLADTQY
TRBV27 TRBD2 16 ASSLVTSGFGSYNEQF
TRBV14 TRBD2 19 ASSPSLGLAGGKAFGNEQF
TRBV2 TRBD2 12 ASTMTSGSYEQY
TRBV12-3/TRBV12-4 TRBD1 12 ASRGQGGNTEAF
TRBV27 NA 15 ASSLRGRVGTNEKLF
TRBV7-9 NA 11 ASFSSLVNEQF
TRBV2 NA 14 ASSDFRASEGYEQY
TRBV5-1 NA 12 ASSPIATNEKLF
TRBV4-1 TRBD1 16 ASSRVGTGEGANYGYT
TRBV4-2 NA 14 ASSQDRTGWDNEQF
TRBV12-3/TRBV12-4 NA 13 ASSPGGPTNEKLF
TRBV5-1 TRBD1 16 ASSLRGDRGAPNTEAF
TRBV5-1 NA 12 ASSLAGQFYEQY
TRBV5-5 NA 11 ASEDGFDREQY
TRBV5-5 NA 14 ASSRLALPSTDTQY
TRBV5-1 NA 14 ASSLSGQGRWDIQY
TRBV7-9 NA 15 ASSPRRGEGGANVLT
TRBV6-4 NA 12 ASTEQGFDTEAF
TRBV7-6 NA 10 ASSLYGDTIY
TRBV29-1 NA 10 SVAFQGYEQY
TRBV5-5 NA 13 ASSFRGSDQETQY
TRBV29-1 TRBD1 12 SVLRDRGTGELF
TRBV27 NA 13 ASRPRGQNTGELF
TRBV2 NA 10 ASRRLGYEQF
TRBV20-1 NA 13 SARDGARGGNTIY
TRBV11-1 NA 13 ASSFGVSHTGELF
TRBV9 NA 12 ASSSRFAGNEQF
TRBV14 NA 11 ASSQDLAETQY
TRBV12-3/TRBV12-4 TRBD2 13 ASSAPRRGGYEQY
TRBV27 TRBD2 13 ASSSGGRRGYEQY
TRBV7-2 NA 14 ASSLPGSQPDTEAF
TRBV20-1 TRBD2 11 SAAHPSGRTPF
TRBV5-1 NA 13 ASSLAPSSYNEQF
TRBV12-3/TRBV12-4 NA 12 ASSLGGNTDTQY
TRBV5-1 NA 13 ASSLDPVGHNEQF
TRBV20-1 NA 11 SAKRPSEETQY
TRBV2 TRBD1 13 ASKEDRFNTGELF
TRBV5-1 TRBD1 13 ASSLDRGSTDPQY
TRBV2 NA 11 ASRRQEAYEQY
TRBV4-1 TRBD1 14 ASSPRGTAAGNTIY